This T cell receptor (beta chain) appears in the sequencing data of a study of T cell responses to AZD1222 COVID-19 vaccine. Produced via immunoSEQ multiplex PCR; TCRdb's table is partial and in-frame only. This table has about 150,000 clones, 92% appearing once. This clone was observed once. This CDR3 region has 14 residues. Per the germline V gene, CDR1 is ENHRY and CDR2 is SYGVKD. J gave up 4 bases and V 8 bases, and 10 bases lay outside the gene matches. The sequence derives from an adult in good health. This chain links TRBV10-3 with TRBJ1-1, with 7 bases fitting TRBD1. This specimen was peripheral blood, taken on day 0 of AZD1222 vaccination. In DNA form, the CDR3 reads TGTGCCATCGTATCAGGGGGGGCGAGCACTGAAGCTTTCTTT. Translated: CAIVSGGASTEAFF.